The 24 T cell receptor beta chains presented below share a single source sample, sequenced in a study of CD8 T cells in Susac syndrome. The RNA, roughly 0.45 to 1 ug, was put through reverse transcription using random hexamers. TCRdb analysed the immunoSEQ multiplex PCR reads with MiXCR anew, one entry per CDR3 protein. The sample lists about 110,000 distinct CDR3 sequences; approximately 93% were seen once. Sequencing was carried out using CD8+ T cells from PBMCs. Source of these receptors: a human donor with Susac syndrome.

The chain recombines TRBV18 with TRBJ2-1, with TRBD2 identical over 8 bases. The CDR3 has 15 residues. Germline-derived CDR1 and CDR2 are KGHSH and LQKENI. J lost 2 bases, V lost 6 bases, and 6 bases had no gene match. For the CDR3, the DNA is TGTGCCAGCTCGGACACTAGCGGTGCCTACAATGAGCAGTTCTTC. Encoded protein: CASSDTSGAYNEQFF.

This chain uses TRBV27 with TRBJ2-2; D is ambiguous. The CDR3 totals 13 residues. Trimming took 4 bases from V and 5 from J, leaving 8 bases between them. Germline values: CDR1 MNHEY, CDR2 SMNVEV (reference sequence). The CDR3 region is CASSSATTGELFF. The CDR3 DNA follows: TGTGCCAGCAGTTCGGCGACGACCGGGGAGCTGTTTTTT.

The chain combines TRBV12-3 or TRBV12-4 with TRBJ2-3; D is possibly TRBD1 or TRBD2 (5 bases each). This CDR3 has 13 residues. V shed 6 bases and J shed 5 bases, with 12 bases lying between them. CDR3 in DNA: TGTGCCAGCAGGGGGGTTCAGGGAGATACGCAGTATTTT. Translation gives CASRGVQGDTQYF.

The V gene is TRBV9, the J gene TRBJ1-1; maybe TRBD1 (6 bases). Looked up from germline, CDR1 is SGDLS and CDR2 is YYNGEE. Trimming took off 1 base at V and 2 bases at J, with 12 bases between the two ends. The CDR3 consists of 15 residues. The CDR3 coding sequence is TGTGCCAGCAGCGTACTGGGACAACCAAACACTGAAGCTTTCTTT. Amino acid sequence: CASSVLGQPNTEAFF. Combining the CDR3 with reference TRBV9 and TRBJ1-1 gives the whole variable domain DSGVTQTPKHLITATGQRVTLRCSPRSGDLSVYWYQQSLDQGLQFLIQYYNGEERAKGNILERFSAQQFPDLHSELNLSSLELGDSALYFCASSVLGQPNTEAFFGQGTRLTVV.

This clonotype was found once. This chain uses TRBV13 with TRBJ2-1, with 7 bases that match TRBD2. V gave up 2 bases and J gave up 7 bases; unmatched junction bases: 5. This CDR3 is built from 14 residues. Germline V gene data show CDR1 as PRHDT and CDR2 as FYEKMQ (reference sequence). The CDR3 region has the DNA TGTGCCAGCAGCTTACCCAGCGGGGTAAATGAGCAGTTCTTC. Encoded protein: CASSLPSGVNEQFF.

V usage is TRBV5-4 and J usage is TRBJ1-5; TRBD1 might be the D (5 bases). This CDR3 has 16 amino acids. Germline CDR1 is SGHNT and CDR2 is YYREEE (reference sequence). V lost 0 bases and J lost 4, with 14 bases in between. The chain's CDR3 is CASSLDGTNPNQPQHF. CDR3 coding DNA: TGTGCCAGCAGCTTGGATGGGACTAACCCAAATCAGCCCCAGCATTTT.

This clonotype was picked up one time. J is TRBJ2-1 and V is TRBV7-6; 9 bases align to TRBD1. Unmatched junction bases numbered 2, after V lost 1 base and J lost 1 base. The CDR3 sequence is 16 residues long. Germline CDR1 SGHVS, CDR2 FNYEAQ. For the CDR3, the DNA is TGTGCCAGCAGCTTAGAGGGGACAGGGTCCTACAATGAGCAGTTCTTC. Translating it yields CASSLEGTGSYNEQFF.

CDR3 in amino acids: CSARDKDDTEAFF. The CDR3, as DNA: TGCAGTGCTAGAGATAAGGATGACACTGAAGCTTTCTTT. V usage is TRBV20-1 and J usage is TRBJ1-1; D gene uncertain. The CDR3 runs 13 residues. Germline CDR1 reads DFQATT; CDR2 reads SNEGSKA (reference sequence). V lost 0 bases and J lost 3, with 8 bases in between.

The chain combines TRBV24-1 with TRBJ2-6; D remains unclear. Trimming left V 9 bases short and J 4 bases short, with 18 bases between. Germline V gene data show CDR1 as KGHDR and CDR2 as SFDVKD. The CDR3 contains 16 residues. The CDR3 loop reads CATPDCFSTGANVLTF. CDR3 coding DNA: TGTGCCACCCCCGACTGTTTCTCTACAGGGGCCAACGTCCTGACTTTC.

The chain recombines TRBV12-3 or TRBV12-4 with TRBJ1-2, with D hard to call. The CDR3 has 12 residues. Trimming cost V 7 bases and J 1 base, with 7 bases left between them. The CDR3 region is CASTPGNYGYTF. The CDR3 nucleotides are TGTGCCAGCACCCCGGGTAACTATGGCTACACCTTC.

The genes are TRBV7-2 and TRBJ2-2; D is uncertain. CDR3 size: 12 residues. Germline V gene lookup returns CDR1 SGHTA and CDR2 FQGNSA. With 9 bases removed from V and 5 bases from J, the gap between germline ends came to 10 bases. CDR3 sequence (DNA): TGTGCCAGTCATTACGGAACCGGGGAGCTGTTTTTT. Amino acids: CASHYGTGELFF.

V gene TRBV20-1 combines with J gene TRBJ1-5, with D unresolved. This CDR3 has 15 residues. With 1 base removed from V and 4 bases from J, the gap between germline ends came to 14 bases. CDR1 is DFQATT, CDR2 SNEGSKA, per germline (reference sequence). Here the CDR3 DNA reads TGCAGTGCTAGAGGGACTGAGGCCTCTAATCAGCCCCAGCATTTT. Its translation is CSARGTEASNQPQHF.

This sequence joins TRBV10-3 and TRBJ2-2, with D perhaps TRBD1 (7 bases). This CDR3 has 17 amino acids. CDR1 ENHRY and CDR2 SYGVKD come from the germline V gene. Trimming stripped 7 bases from V and 0 bases from J, with 18 bases between. This CDR3 reads CAIKGGDSYANTGELFF. The CDR3 DNA reads as TGTGCCATCAAAGGAGGGGACAGCTACGCGAACACCGGGGAGCTGTTTTTT.

This sequence joins TRBV7-2 and TRBJ2-1; the D is unclear. The CDR3 is 11 residues long. Germline lookup yields CDR1 SGHTA and CDR2 FQGNSA. The germline V and J ends were trimmed by 1 base and 11 bases, with 6 bases remaining between them. CDR3 sequence (DNA): TGTGCCAGCAGCTTAGGGGCGCAGCAGTTCTTC. It translates to CASSLGAQQFF.

The chain has TRBV27 and TRBJ2-5; 9 bases line up with TRBD2. The CDR3 is made up of 15 amino acids. Trimming at V came to 5 bases and at J to 3 bases, leaving 7 bases not matched to a gene. CDR1 is MNHEY and CDR2 is SMNVEV in the germline V gene (reference sequence). CDR3 coding DNA: TGTGCCAGCAGTCGTCTGACTAGCGGAAAAGAGACCCAGTACTTC. Residues: CASSRLTSGKETQYF.

This chain links TRBV5-1 with TRBJ2-2; TRBD2 matches 7 bases. CDR1 is SGHRS, CDR2 YFSETQ, per germline. The V gene end was trimmed by 3 bases and the J gene end by 16 bases; junction bases not matched to a gene: 6. This CDR3 contains 11 residues. Here the CDR3 DNA reads TGCGCCAGCAGCTGGGGGGGTTCCACGTTTTTT. This codes for CASSWGGSTFF.

The V call is TRBV7-8, the J call TRBJ1-4; possibly TRBD1 for D (6 bases). V lost 5 bases and J 0 bases, leaving 13 bases between the germline ends. Germline values: CDR1 SGHVS, CDR2 FQNEAQ. The CDR3 is 16 residues long. As DNA, the CDR3 is TGTGCCAGCAGCCCTAAGGACAGTGCAACTAATGAAAAACTGTTTTTT. Its translation is CASSPKDSATNEKLFF.

This sequence joins TRBV5-1 and TRBJ2-5; TRBD1 matches 8 bases. From germline, CDR1 is SGHRS and CDR2 YFSETQ. V lost 6 bases, J lost 4 bases, and 8 bases stayed unmatched. The CDR3 contains 14 residues. The CDR3 bases are TGCGCCAGCACCGGACAGGGAATTGCAGAGACCCAGTACTTC. It is translated as CASTGQGIAETQYF.

The V and J genes are TRBV18 and TRBJ2-7; D ambiguous. This CDR3 region has 15 residues. Germline V gene lookup returns CDR1 KGHSH and CDR2 LQKENI. Trimming took 3 bases from V and 0 from J, leaving 12 bases between them. Written as DNA, the CDR3 is TGTGCCAGCTCACCGCACCCCTCCAGCTCCTACGAGCAGTACTTC. Its translation is CASSPHPSSSYEQYF.

This sequence joins TRBV3-1 and TRBJ2-1; D is possibly TRBD2 (5 bases). The germline V gene has CDR1 LGHDT and CDR2 YNNKEL (reference sequence). The CDR3 consists of 13 residues. Trimming took off 3 bases at V and 8 bases at J, with 11 bases between the two ends. DNA of the CDR3: TGTGCCAGCAGCCAGGGCTTCGGGGATGAGCAGTTCTTC. Translating it yields CASSQGFGDEQFF.

This chain joins TRBV25-1 and TRBJ2-3; D is undetermined. Germline values: CDR1 MGHDK, CDR2 SYGVNS. Deletions cut 4 bases from V and 0 bases from J, with 8 bases between. This CDR3 comprises 14 residues. The chain's CDR3 is CASSGRISTDTQYF. CDR3 in DNA: TGTGCCAGCAGTGGGAGAATTAGCACAGATACGCAGTATTTT.

This chain joins TRBV3-1 and TRBJ2-1; TRBD1 matches at 9 bases. With V trimmed by 2 bases and J by 10 bases, 12 bases remained unmatched. The CDR3 totals 16 residues. Germline lookup yields CDR1 LGHDT and CDR2 YNNKEL (reference sequence). CDR3 residues: CASSQSGTGWDWEQFF. In DNA, the CDR3 is TGTGCCAGCAGCCAATCCGGGACAGGGTGGGATTGGGAGCAGTTCTTC.

This sequence joins TRBV12-3 or TRBV12-4 and TRBJ1-1; a possible D gene is TRBD1 (5 bases). V shed 6 bases and J shed 4 bases, with 15 bases lying between them. CDR3 length equals 14 residues. CDR3 in DNA: TGTGCCAGCAGGAAAGGGGTAATTGGCACTGAAGCTTTCTTT. Translation: CASRKGVIGTEAFF.

V and J are TRBV20-1 and TRBJ2-7, with TRBD1 identical over 7 bases. The germline CDR1 and CDR2 sequences are DFQATT and SNEGSKA (reference sequence). The V segment lost 5 bases and the J segment 4 bases; nucleotides outside the gene matches: 11. This CDR3 region has 14 residues. CDR3 sequence (DNA): TGCAGTGCTTCGAGACAGGGCCTCGTGTACGAGCAGTACTTC. This encodes CSASRQGLVYEQYF.